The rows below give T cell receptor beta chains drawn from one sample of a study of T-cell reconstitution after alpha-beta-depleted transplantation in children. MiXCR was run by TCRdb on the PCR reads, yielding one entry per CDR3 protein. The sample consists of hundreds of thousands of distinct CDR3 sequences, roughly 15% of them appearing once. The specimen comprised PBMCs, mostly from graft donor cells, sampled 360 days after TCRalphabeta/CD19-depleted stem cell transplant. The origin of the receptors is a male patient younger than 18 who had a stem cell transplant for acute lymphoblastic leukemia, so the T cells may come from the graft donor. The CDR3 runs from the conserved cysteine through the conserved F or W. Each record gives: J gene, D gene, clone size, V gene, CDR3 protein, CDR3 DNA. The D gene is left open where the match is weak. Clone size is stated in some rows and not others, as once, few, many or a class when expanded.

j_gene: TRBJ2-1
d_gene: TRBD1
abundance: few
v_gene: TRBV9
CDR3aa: CASSPKTGTGLSFEQFF
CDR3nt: TGTGCCAGCAGCCCGAAAACCGGGACAGGTCTTAGTTTTGAGCAGTTCTTC

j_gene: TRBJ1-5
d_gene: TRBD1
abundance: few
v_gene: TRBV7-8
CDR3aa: CASSLALQGDSNQPQHF
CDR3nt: TGTGCCAGCAGCTTAGCCTTACAGGGGGATAGCAATCAGCCCCAGCATTTT

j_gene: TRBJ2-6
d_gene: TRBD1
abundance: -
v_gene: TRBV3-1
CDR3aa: CASSDGTGVSGANVLTF
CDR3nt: TGTGCCAGCAGCGACGGGACAGGGGTGTCTGGGGCCAACGTCCTGACTTTC

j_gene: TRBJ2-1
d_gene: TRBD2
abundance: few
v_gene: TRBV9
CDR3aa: CASSQSGVDANEQFF
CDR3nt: TGTGCCAGCAGCCAAAGCGGGGTTGATGCCAATGAGCAGTTCTTC

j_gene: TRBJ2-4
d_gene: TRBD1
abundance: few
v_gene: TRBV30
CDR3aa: CAWSPDRVSHQYF
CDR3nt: TGTGCCTGGAGTCCCGACAGGGTTTCGCATCAGTACTTC

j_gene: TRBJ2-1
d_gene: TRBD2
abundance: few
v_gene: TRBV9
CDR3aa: CASSEREVYNEQFF
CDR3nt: TGTGCCAGCAGCGAGCGGGAGGTCTACAATGAGCAGTTCTTC

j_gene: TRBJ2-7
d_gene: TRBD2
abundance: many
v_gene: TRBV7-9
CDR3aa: CASSSPGGFMGEQYF
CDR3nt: TGTGCCAGCAGCTCCCCGGGAGGATTTATGGGGGAGCAGTACTTC

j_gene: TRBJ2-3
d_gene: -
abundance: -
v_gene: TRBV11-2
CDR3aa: CASSLTLRGPDTQYF
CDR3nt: TGTGCCAGCAGCTTAACGCTCCGAGGCCCAGATACGCAGTATTTT

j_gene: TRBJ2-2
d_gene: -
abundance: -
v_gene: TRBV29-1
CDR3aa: CSVGPGNTGELFF
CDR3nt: TGCAGCGTTGGTCCAGGGAACACCGGGGAGCTGTTTTTT

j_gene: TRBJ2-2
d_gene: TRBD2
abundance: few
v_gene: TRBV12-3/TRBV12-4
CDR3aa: CASRVGTSGPGAGELFF
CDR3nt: TGTGCCAGCAGGGTAGGGACTAGCGGGCCGGGGGCCGGGGAGCTGTTTTTT

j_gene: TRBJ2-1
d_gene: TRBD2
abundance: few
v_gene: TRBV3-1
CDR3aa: CASSHATSGRNYEQFF
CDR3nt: TGTGCCAGCAGCCATGCGACTAGCGGGAGGAACTATGAGCAGTTCTTC

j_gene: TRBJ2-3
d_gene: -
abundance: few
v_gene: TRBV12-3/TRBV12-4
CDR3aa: CASTMRNNRDF
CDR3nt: TGTGCCAGCACCATGAGAAATAACAGGGATTTT

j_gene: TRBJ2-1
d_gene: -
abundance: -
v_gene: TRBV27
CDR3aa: CASSSQRGLNEQFF
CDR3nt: TGTGCCAGCAGTTCTCAACGCGGGCTCAATGAGCAGTTCTTC

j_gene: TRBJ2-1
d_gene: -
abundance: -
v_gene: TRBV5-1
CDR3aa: CASGLSSLSYNEQFF
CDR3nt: TGCGCCAGCGGACTATCTAGCTTATCCTACAATGAGCAGTTCTTC

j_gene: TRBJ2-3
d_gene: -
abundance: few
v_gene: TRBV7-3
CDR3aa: CASSADGGTDTQYF
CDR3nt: TGTGCCAGCAGCGCGGACGGGGGCACAGATACGCAGTATTTT

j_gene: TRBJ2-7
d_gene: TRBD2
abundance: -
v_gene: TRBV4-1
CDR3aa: CASSPLGTSGIDEQYF
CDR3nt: TGCGCCAGCAGCCCCTTAGGGACTAGCGGGATCGACGAGCAGTACTTC

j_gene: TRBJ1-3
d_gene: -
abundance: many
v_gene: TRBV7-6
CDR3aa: CASSLKPQGSGNTIYF
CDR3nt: TGTGCCAGCAGCTTAAAGCCGCAGGGATCTGGAAACACCATATATTTT

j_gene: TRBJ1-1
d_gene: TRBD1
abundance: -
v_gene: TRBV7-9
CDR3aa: CASSGRDRNTEAFF
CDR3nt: TGTGCCAGCAGCGGCCGGGACAGGAACACTGAAGCTTTCTTT

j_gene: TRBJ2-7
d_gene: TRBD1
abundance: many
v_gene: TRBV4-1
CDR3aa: CASSTRTGYVYEQYF
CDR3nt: TGCGCCAGCAGCACCCGGACAGGGTACGTCTACGAGCAGTACTTC

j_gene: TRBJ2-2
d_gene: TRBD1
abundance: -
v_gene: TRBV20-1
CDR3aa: CSARDPTGVGSGELFF
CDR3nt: TGCAGTGCTAGAGACCCCACAGGGGTGGGTTCCGGGGAGCTGTTTTTT

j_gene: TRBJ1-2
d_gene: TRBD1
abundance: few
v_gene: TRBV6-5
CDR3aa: CASRRTGLFGYGYTF
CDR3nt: TGTGCCAGCAGGCGGACAGGGTTGTTCGGGTATGGCTACACCTTC

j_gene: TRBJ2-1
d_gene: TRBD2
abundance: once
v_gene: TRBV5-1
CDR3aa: CASSPPWREGYNEQFF
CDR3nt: TGCGCCAGCAGCCCCCCGTGGCGGGAGGGATACAATGAGCAGTTCTTC

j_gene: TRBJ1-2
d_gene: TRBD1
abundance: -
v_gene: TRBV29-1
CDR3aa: CSVDHDRVYGYTF
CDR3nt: TGCAGCGTAGACCACGACAGGGTTTATGGCTACACCTTC

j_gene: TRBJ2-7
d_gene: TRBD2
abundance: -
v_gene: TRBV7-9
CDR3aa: CASSQIAGSYEQYF
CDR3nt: TGTGCCAGCAGTCAGATAGCGGGATCCTACGAGCAGTACTTC

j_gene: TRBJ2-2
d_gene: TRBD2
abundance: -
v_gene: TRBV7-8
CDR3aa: CASSLGGTRTGELFF
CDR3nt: TGTGCCAGCAGCTTAGGAGGGACTAGGACCGGGGAGCTGTTTTTT

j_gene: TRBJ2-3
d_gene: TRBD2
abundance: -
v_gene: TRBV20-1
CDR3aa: CSAYSGREYYGHTDTQYF
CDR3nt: TGCAGTGCCTACAGCGGGAGAGAGTATTACGGGCACACAGATACGCAGTATTTT

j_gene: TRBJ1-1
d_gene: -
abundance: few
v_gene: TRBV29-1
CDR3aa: CSVEGRGAPDTEAFF
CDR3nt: TGCAGCGTTGAAGGTCGGGGGGCGCCGGACACTGAAGCTTTCTTT

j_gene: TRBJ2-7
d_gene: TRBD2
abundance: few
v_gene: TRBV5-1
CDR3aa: CASKRSGRATYEQYF
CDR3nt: TGCGCCAGCAAACGAAGCGGGAGGGCGACCTACGAGCAGTACTTC

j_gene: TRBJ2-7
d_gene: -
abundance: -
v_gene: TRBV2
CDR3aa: CASSEVRPLANEQYF
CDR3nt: TGTGCCAGCAGTGAAGTACGTCCCCTAGCGAACGAGCAGTACTTC

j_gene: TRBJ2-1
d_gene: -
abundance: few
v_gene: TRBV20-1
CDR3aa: CSLTTGNYLGEQFF
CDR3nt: TGCAGTCTAACTACAGGGAACTACTTGGGCGAGCAGTTCTTC

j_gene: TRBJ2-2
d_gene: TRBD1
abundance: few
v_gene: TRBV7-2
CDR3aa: CASSLQQGAGTGELFF
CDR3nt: TGTGCCAGCAGCTTACAACAGGGGGCTGGAACCGGGGAGCTGTTTTTT

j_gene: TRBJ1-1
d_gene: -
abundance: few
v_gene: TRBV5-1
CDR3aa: CASSPRVGDTEAFF
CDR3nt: TGCGCCAGCAGCCCCAGGGTTGGGGACACTGAAGCTTTCTTT

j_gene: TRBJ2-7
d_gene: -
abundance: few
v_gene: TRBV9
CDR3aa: CASSVTGFSSYEQYF
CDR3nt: TGTGCCAGCAGCGTGACAGGATTTAGCTCCTACGAGCAGTACTTC

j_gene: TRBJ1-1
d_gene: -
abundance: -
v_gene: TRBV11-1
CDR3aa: CASSLAVGRPNTEAFF
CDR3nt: TGTGCCAGCAGCTTAGCGGTCGGCCGACCGAACACTGAAGCTTTCTTT

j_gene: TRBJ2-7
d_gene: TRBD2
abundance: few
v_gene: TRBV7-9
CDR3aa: CASSLGTSGNEQYF
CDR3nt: TGTGCCAGCAGCTTAGGGACTAGCGGGAACGAGCAGTACTTC

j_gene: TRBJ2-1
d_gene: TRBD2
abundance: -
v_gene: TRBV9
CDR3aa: CASSSGLVGDEQFF
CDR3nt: TGTGCCAGCAGCTCGGGACTAGTTGGCGATGAGCAGTTCTTC

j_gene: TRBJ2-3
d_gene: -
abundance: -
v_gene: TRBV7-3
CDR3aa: CASSLSAGIITDTQYF
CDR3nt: TGTGCCAGCAGCTTAAGCGCAGGAATAATCACAGATACGCAGTATTTT

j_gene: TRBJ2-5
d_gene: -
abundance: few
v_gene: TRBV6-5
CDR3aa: CASRSSGGLKETQYF
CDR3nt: TGTGCCAGCAGGAGCTCCGGGGGTCTTAAAGAGACCCAGTACTTC

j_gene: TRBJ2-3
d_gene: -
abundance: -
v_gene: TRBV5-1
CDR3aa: CASSLAGGESSTDTQYF
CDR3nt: TGCGCCAGCAGCTTGGCGGGCGGAGAATCTAGCACAGATACGCAGTATTTT

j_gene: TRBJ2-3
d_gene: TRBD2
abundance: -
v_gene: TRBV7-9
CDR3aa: CATGMTSADTDTQYF
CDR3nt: TGTGCCACCGGGATGACTAGCGCCGACACAGATACGCAGTATTTT

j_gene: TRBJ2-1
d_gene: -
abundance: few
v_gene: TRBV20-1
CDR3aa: CSARDRAGQYVDEQFF
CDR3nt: TGCAGTGCTAGAGATCGAGCGGGCCAGTACGTCGATGAGCAGTTCTTC

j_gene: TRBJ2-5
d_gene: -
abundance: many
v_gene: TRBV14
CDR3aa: CASSQAGREYF
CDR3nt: TGTGCCAGCAGCCAAGCCGGACGGGAGTACTTC

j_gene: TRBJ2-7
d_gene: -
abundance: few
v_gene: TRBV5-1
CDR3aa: CASSLQAPSYEQYF
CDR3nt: TGCGCCAGCAGCTTGCAGGCGCCCTCCTACGAGCAGTACTTC

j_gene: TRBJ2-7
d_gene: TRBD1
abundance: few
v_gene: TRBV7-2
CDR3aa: CASSAWTGVRYEQYF
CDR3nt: TGTGCCAGCAGCGCCTGGACAGGGGTAAGGTACGAGCAGTACTTC

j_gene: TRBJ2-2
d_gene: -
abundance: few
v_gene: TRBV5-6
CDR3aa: CASSERQSNTGELFF
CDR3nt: TGTGCCAGCAGCGAAAGACAGTCGAACACCGGGGAGCTGTTTTTT

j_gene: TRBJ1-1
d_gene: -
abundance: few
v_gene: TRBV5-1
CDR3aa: CASSFGVGGRTEAFF
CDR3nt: TGCGCCAGCAGCTTTGGGGTTGGGGGACGCACTGAAGCTTTCTTT

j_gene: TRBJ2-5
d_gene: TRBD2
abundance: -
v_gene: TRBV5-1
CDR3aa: CASSTASGQETQYF
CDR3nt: TGCGCCAGCAGCACCGCTAGCGGCCAAGAGACCCAGTACTTC

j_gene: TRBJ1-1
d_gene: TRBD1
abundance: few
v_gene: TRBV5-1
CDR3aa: CASSSTGQGDTEAFF
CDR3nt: TGCGCCAGCAGCTCAACCGGACAGGGGGACACTGAAGCTTTCTTT

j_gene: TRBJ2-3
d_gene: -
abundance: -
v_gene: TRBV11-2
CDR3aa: CASSSWARPQGSPSSLYF
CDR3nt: TGTGCCAGCAGCTCCTGGGCGCGGCCGCAGGGATCTCCTTCTAGTTTGTATTTT

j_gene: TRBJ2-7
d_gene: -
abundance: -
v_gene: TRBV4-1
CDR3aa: CASSQGIAAVSYEQYF
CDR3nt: TGCGCCAGCAGCCAAGGCATAGCGGCCGTCTCCTACGAGCAGTACTTC

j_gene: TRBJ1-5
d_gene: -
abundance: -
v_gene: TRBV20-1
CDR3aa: CSAREGGRSNQPQHF
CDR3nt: TGCAGTGCTAGAGAGGGGGGCAGGAGCAATCAGCCCCAGCATTTT

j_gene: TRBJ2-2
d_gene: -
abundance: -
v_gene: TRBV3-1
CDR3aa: CASSHLLRPPANTGELFF
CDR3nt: TGTGCCAGCAGCCATCTCCTCAGGCCCCCCGCGAACACCGGGGAGCTGTTTTTT

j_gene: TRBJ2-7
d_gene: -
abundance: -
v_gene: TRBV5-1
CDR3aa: CASSLVAAVYEQYF
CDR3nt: TGCGCCAGCAGCTTGGTGGCAGCCGTCTACGAGCAGTACTTC

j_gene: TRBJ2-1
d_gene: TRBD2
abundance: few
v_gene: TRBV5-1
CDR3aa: CASSQTSSGPMGYNEQFF
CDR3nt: TGCGCCAGCAGCCAGACCTCTAGCGGACCAATGGGGTACAATGAGCAGTTCTTC

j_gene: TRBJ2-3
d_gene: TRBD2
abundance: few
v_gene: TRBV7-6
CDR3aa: CASSLGPEREVDTQYF
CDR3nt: TGTGCCAGCAGCTTGGGGCCGGAGCGGGAGGTAGATACGCAGTATTTT

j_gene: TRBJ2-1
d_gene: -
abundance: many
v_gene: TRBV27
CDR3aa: CASSFSAGSHNEQFF
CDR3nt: TGTGCCAGCAGTTTCTCCGCCGGATCCCACAATGAGCAGTTCTTC